This TCR beta chain was identified during a study of cytomegalovirus exposure and HLA in healthy donors. General observations from the study: Cytomegalovirus association was listed for around 170 TCR beta chains. Within the 90 to 150 validation repertoires, first-cohort TCR clusters tended to co-occur, according to a later analysis.

TCRdb's table, derived via immunoSEQ multiplex PCR, lists solely in-frame clones and lacks some. In the table there are around 250,000 clones, around 90% of which are singletons. Of note for this clone: Its antigen is unidentified.

The donors were part of the validation cohort, which consisted of over a hundred subjects and was separate from the first cohort of about 650 subjects. V was clipped by 4 bases and J by 3 bases; unmatched bases: 0. The germline gives CDR1 MRHNA, CDR2 SNTAGT. CDR3 size: 15 residues. The chain links TRBV6-4 to TRBJ2-1; 13 positions match TRBD2. This sequence originates from a woman between 18 and 30 years old in good health and CMV-seronegative. Sequences were obtained from PBMCs. The CDR3 sequence: CASSGTSGGYNEQFF. CDR3 DNA: TGTGCCAGCAGTGGGACTAGCGGGGGCTACAATGAGCAGTTCTTC.